The rows below give T cell receptor beta chains drawn from one sample of a study of CD8 T cells in Susac syndrome. TCRdb re-derived calls from the immunoSEQ multiplex PCR reads in MiXCR, one entry per CDR3 protein. The sample records about 200,000 distinct CDR3 sequences, about 95% being singletons. Sequences were obtained from CD4+ T cells from PBMCs. The origin of the receptors is a human donor with multiple sclerosis. The conserved cysteine and the conserved F or W are not part of the CDR3 here. Not all rows give a size; the values are once, few, many and, for expanded clones, a class.

size	V	length	CDR3
NA	TRBV29-1	15	SVGIPWATRGANVPT
once	TRBV6-1	13	AITALAGGVGELF
NA	TRBV7-2	12	ASSRLAGGYTQY
NA	TRBV20-1	10	SASQGAAEAF
NA	TRBV29-1	12	SVPVASGTDTQY
NA	TRBV12-3/TRBV12-4	12	ASSWTGGNTEAF
once	TRBV3-1	11	ASSQDQKNIQY
NA	TRBV27	14	ASSHNTGSWLYEQY
once	TRBV5-1	13	ASSLAGGPTDTQY
NA	TRBV29-1	12	SVVSDNLRNGYT
NA	TRBV7-9	11	ASTLAGAGELF
NA	TRBV29-1	8	SVGALDAF
NA	TRBV3-1	14	ASSQERTSGGVEQY
NA	TRBV27	11	ASTSLGANVLT
NA	TRBV7-8	13	ASSLGGRGGTEAF
once	TRBV5-1	13	ASSLLYGRPYEQY
NA	TRBV29-1	10	SVSARDTEAF
NA	TRBV20-1	10	SAPRDNYGYT
NA	TRBV3-1	12	ASSRQPGTGELF
NA	TRBV20-1	12	SASRTGMNTEAF
NA	TRBV6-5	11	ASSSRTSYEQY
once	TRBV7-9	12	ASSRASSYNEQF
NA	TRBV3-1	16	ASSQDNGQGTPNSPLH
NA	TRBV11-2	10	ASSVMSAEQY
NA	TRBV2	14	ASSERRAGYQETQY
NA	TRBV3-1	10	ASSQIIDEQF
NA	TRBV4-1	12	ASSLTGGAETQY
NA	TRBV5-1	13	ASNHRGVQGHEQY
NA	TRBV9	10	ASSPPETKQF
NA	TRBV29-1	14	SVAGTSGFSSYEQY
NA	TRBV9	11	ASSVGSRQPQH
NA	TRBV3-1	17	ASSQGEGTGYLGANVLT
NA	TRBV9	12	ASSVQDSYNEQF
NA	TRBV30	11	AWKGAENTEAF
NA	TRBV4-2	12	ASTPERSSYEQY
NA	TRBV19	12	ASSIRGTSGGKY
NA	TRBV9	13	ASSGAERSYNEQF
once	TRBV29-1	12	SVEAGGRADTQY
NA	TRBV6-4	10	ASSDWTREQY
NA	TRBV4-1	14	ASSQVQTGGFYEQY
NA	TRBV7-9	11	ASSPAGYNEQF
NA	TRBV12-5	13	ASGATGDGSTEAF
NA	TRBV10-3	13	AISEWSGTGGEQY
NA	TRBV25-1	11	ASSVGGQYEQY
NA	TRBV12-3/TRBV12-4	13	ASSPRIRGQETQY
NA	TRBV24-1	10	ATSDPGTPEF
NA	TRBV7-3	11	ASSFGQGYGYT
NA	TRBV27	11	ASSLVPPEEQY
NA	TRBV20-1	8	SAQTAAQF
NA	TRBV28	11	ASTVDRVYGYT
NA	TRBV30	13	AWKGETGSTDTQY
NA	TRBV30	14	AWAQGWDSGANVLT
NA	TRBV30	13	AWSATSGGDTEAF
NA	TRBV20-1	11	SARVWGDSPLH
NA	TRBV18	12	ASSQGLNTGELF
NA	TRBV7-9	12	ASLKGSDYNEQF
NA	TRBV20-1	12	SARTDRGSGELF